What follows are 20 T cell receptor beta chains derived from one specimen sequenced in a study of T cell clonality in common variable immunodeficiency. Profiling relied on immunoSEQ multiplex PCR, and the TCRdb table lists in-frame clones only, not all of them. The sample yields over 35,000 clones, without any singletons. The sequencing input was peripheral blood mononuclear cells. The receptors stem from a person between 18 and 69 years old in good health.

This clone was seen ten or more times. The CDR3 bases that were read are TGTGCCAGCAGTGAACATCTAAGGGGGATCTGGGCAGATACG. Protein sequence: CASSEHLRGIWADT. The entire CDR3 reads CASSEHLRGIWADTQYF. The chain carries TRBV6-1 and TRBJ2-3; the D gene is possibly TRBD1 (6 bases). The read terminates 3 residues ahead of where the CDR3 ends, so the germline J gene completes it. Germline CDR1 reads MNHNS; CDR2 reads SASEGT. Trimming removed 2 bases at V and 4 bases at J, with 19 bases between. The CDR3 is 17 amino acids.

In the case of this clone: From the germline J gene comes the end of the CDR3, since the read stops 3 residues before it. The chain employs TRBV19 and TRBJ1-1; D remains unclear. CDR3 size: 13 residues. Trimming pared 3 bases from V and 5 bases from J, leaving 10 bases between. The V gene's germline CDR1 is LNHDA and CDR2 SQIVND (reference sequence). CDR3: CASSIDGWTEAFF. CDR3 DNA (partial): TGTGCCAGTAGTATCGACGGGTGGACTGAA.

In this sample, this clone turned up many times. The CDR3 DNA, read in part, is TGCGCCAGCAGCTCAGGGACAGGGGGCGCAAATGAG. Translating it yields CASSSGTGGANE. The complete CDR3 reads CASSSGTGGANEAFF. The rearrangement links TRBV5-1 to TRBJ1-1; 12 nucleotides line up with TRBD1. Sequencing ends 3 residues short of the CDR3 end; the germline J gene provides the rest. This CDR3 region has 15 residues. CDR1 is SGHRS, CDR2 YFSETQ, per germline.

This clone was seen repeatedly, ten times or more. From the germline J gene comes the end of the CDR3, since the read stops 3 residues before it. The rearrangement joins TRBV10-3 to TRBJ1-1; D ambiguous. V shed 8 bases and J shed 1 base, with 11 bases lying between them. The germline V gene encodes CDR1 ENHRY and CDR2 SYGVKD. This CDR3 spans 13 amino acids. CDR3 loop: CAIGKGSNTEAFF. CDR3 bases read: TGTGCCATCGGAAAAGGGTCGAACACTGAA.

This clone was counted many times. The sequence runs out 3 residues before the end of the CDR3; the remainder is reconstructed from the germline J gene. This chain joins TRBV9 and TRBJ2-7; 8 bases map to TRBD2. Trimming at V came to 3 bases and at J to 5 bases, leaving 10 bases not matched to a gene. CDR1 is SGDLS and CDR2 is YYNGEE in the germline V gene. CDR3 length: 15 residues. The DNA read from the CDR3 is TGTGCCAGCAGCGAGAGGGGGACTAGGCATGACGAG. Its protein product is CASSERGTRHDE. The CDR3 in full is CASSERGTRHDEQYF.

This clone was seen many times. Read sequence stops 3 residues before the CDR3 end, and the germline J gene provides the missing end. The chain joins TRBV27 to TRBJ1-4; 9 nucleotides match TRBD1. V was pared by 5 bases and J by 1 base, with 11 bases of the junction left unmatched. The CDR3 has 18 residues. CDR1 MNHEY and CDR2 SMNVEV come from the germline V gene (reference sequence). The CDR3 protein is CASSPGTGRLKTNEKLFF. Partial CDR3 DNA: TGTGCCAGCAGTCCCGGGACAGGGCGTCTAAAAACTAATGAAAAA.

This clone showed up many times. The CDR3 end lies 3 residues beyond the end of the read and is filled in from the germline J gene. The V and J genes are TRBV7-2 and TRBJ2-3; D not certain. The CDR3 contains 12 residues. Germline CDR1 is SGHTA and CDR2 is FQGNSA. Trimming cost V 5 bases and J 3 bases, with 6 bases left between them. The sequenced part of the CDR3 DNA is TGTGCCAGCAGCCCGCGAACAGATACG. This encodes CASSPRTDT. The whole CDR3 sequence is CASSPRTDTQYF.

This clone showed up many times. The read gets to within 3 residues of the CDR3 end, and the germline J gene fills in the rest. The V and J genes are TRBV4-1 and TRBJ2-7, with a tentative D call TRBD1 (6 bases). Looked up from germline, CDR1 is MGHRA and CDR2 is YSYEKL. CDR3 length equals 16 residues. Trimming removed 0 bases from V and 6 bases from J, with 18 bases in between. The DNA read from the CDR3 is TGCGCCAGCAGCCAAGAGACGACAGGAGTATTGCCCGAG. Translating it yields CASSQETTGVLPE. The CDR3, in full, reads CASSQETTGVLPEQYF.

There are many counts of this clone. Sequencing ends 3 residues short of the CDR3 end; the germline J gene provides the rest. The chain has TRBV10-3 and TRBJ2-7; the D gene is possibly TRBD2 (5 bases). The CDR3 length is 12 residues. The V gene's germline CDR1 is ENHRY and CDR2 SYGVKD. Deletions cut 6 bases from V and 6 bases from J, with 12 bases between. The part of the CDR3 DNA that was read is TGTGCCATCAGAGCCCCGGCGGGCGAG. Amino acid sequence: CAIRAPAGE. The entire CDR3 protein reads CAIRAPAGEQYF.

This clone occurred many times. The CDR3 end lies 3 residues beyond the end of the read and is filled in from the germline J gene. This chain uses TRBV28 with TRBJ1-2, with no clear D. V shed 2 bases and J shed 4 bases, with 14 bases lying between them. The CDR3 is made up of 15 amino acids. Germline V gene lookup returns CDR1 MDHEN and CDR2 SYDVKM. CDR3: CASSLDGSVSYGYTF. The CDR3 DNA, read in part, is TGTGCCAGCAGTTTAGACGGGTCAGTTTCCTATGGC.

The table lists this clone with many counts. The read ends 3 residues early relative to the CDR3; the germline J gene fills the gap. The rearrangement uses TRBV5-1 and TRBJ2-5; D perhaps matches TRBD1 (6 bases). V lost 1 base and J lost 4, with 14 bases in between. Germline CDR1 is SGHRS and CDR2 is YFSETQ. The CDR3 contains 15 residues. CDR3 residues: CASSLSGRGLETQYF. The part of the CDR3 DNA that was read is TGCGCCAGCAGCTTGTCGGGCAGGGGATTAGAGACC.

This clone appeared many times. Coverage ceases 3 residues before the CDR3 finishes, and the germline J gene fills in the end. V and J are TRBV20-1 and TRBJ1-1; D is possibly TRBD1 (5 bases). V shed 3 bases and J shed 6 bases, with 14 bases lying between them. The CDR3 is 13 amino acids. Germline V CDR1 and CDR2: DFQATT, SNEGSKA (reference sequence). Incomplete CDR3 DNA: TGCAGTGCTAGTAGGGAGTTGGGGCCTGAA. This gives the protein CSASRELGPE. The full CDR3 sequence reads CSASRELGPEAFF.

The sample holds many counts of this clone. The read ends 3 residues shy of where the CDR3 ends; the end is completed using the germline J gene. The chain joins TRBV19 to TRBJ2-2; 13 positions agree with TRBD2. V shed 5 bases and J 5 bases; nucleotides not matched to a gene: 5. The CDR3 is 16 residues long. Germline-derived CDR1 and CDR2 are LNHDA and SQIVND (reference sequence). Partial CDR3 DNA: TGTGCCAGTAGTTCTCCGGGACTAGCGGGGACCGGGGAG. It translates to CASSSPGLAGTGE. The CDR3 as a whole reads CASSSPGLAGTGELFF. Drawing the rest from reference TRBV19 and TRBJ2-2, the complete variable domain is DGGITQSPKYLFRKEGQNVTLSCEQNLNHDAMYWYRQDPGQGLRLIYYSQIVNDFQKGDIAEGYSVSREKKESFPLTVTSAQKNPTAFYLCASSSPGLAGTGELFFGEGSRLTVL.

This clone was found many times. Coverage ceases 3 residues before the CDR3 finishes, and the germline J gene fills in the end. This sequence joins TRBV29-1 and TRBJ1-2; D uncertain. Germline lookup yields CDR1 SQVTM and CDR2 ANQGSEA. V lost 1 base, J lost 7 bases, and 10 bases lay in between. The CDR3 is 12 amino acids. CDR3 in amino acids: CSVEGRRGGYTF. The part of the CDR3 DNA that was read is TGCAGCGTTGAAGGTCGGCGGGGTGGC.

Many counts were recorded for this clone. The missing CDR3 end, 3 residues past where the read stops, is filled in from the germline J gene. The V gene is TRBV5-5, the J gene TRBJ1-1, with 8 nucleotides matching TRBD1. Germline CDR1 is SGHKS and CDR2 is YYEKEE (reference sequence). The V segment lost 4 bases and the J segment 0 bases; nucleotides outside the gene matches: 5. This CDR3 has 15 residues. This chain's CDR3 is CASSPRTGLNTEAFF. CDR3 DNA, as far as it was read: TGTGCCAGCAGCCCACGGACAGGGTTGAACACTGAA.

The sample holds many counts of this clone. The observed sequence ends 3 residues before the CDR3 terminus, with the missing tail filled in from the germline J gene. The chain has TRBV7-6 and TRBJ2-3, with 7 bases identical to TRBD2. Germline trimming cut 1 base from V and 2 bases from J; bases unmatched to any gene: 6. The germline V gene encodes CDR1 SGHVS and CDR2 FNYEAQ. This CDR3 is built from 16 residues. The CDR3 reads CASSLGGAGSTDTQYF. Incomplete CDR3 DNA: TGTGCCAGCAGCTTAGGAGGAGCGGGATCCACAGATACG. Based on the CDR3 plus reference TRBV7-6 and TRBJ2-3, the full variable domain is GAGVSQSPRYKVTKRGQDVALRCDPISGHVSLYWYRQALGQGPEFLTYFNYEAQQDKSGLPNDRFSAERPEGSISTLTIQRTEQRDSAMYRCASSLGGAGSTDTQYFGPGTRLTVL.

This clone was detected many times. The observed sequence ends 3 residues before the CDR3 terminus, with the missing tail filled in from the germline J gene. This sequence joins TRBV13 and TRBJ1-3; D possibly corresponds to TRBD1 (6 bases). With 3 bases removed from V and 0 bases from J, the gap between germline ends came to 15 bases. Germline V lookup: CDR1 PRHDT, CDR2 FYEKMQ (reference sequence). This CDR3 is 17 amino acids long. The CDR3 region is CASSLEQGPSSGNTIYF. CDR3 bases read: TGTGCCAGCAGCTTGGAACAGGGTCCCAGCTCTGGAAACACC.

This clone was seen ten or more times. The read comes to an end 3 residues before the CDR3 does, leaving the germline J gene to fill in the end. This chain connects TRBV11-3 to TRBJ1-4, with D possibly being TRBD1 (5 bases). Germline V CDR1 and CDR2: SGHNT, YENEEA. This CDR3 is 14 amino acids long. V lost 1 base and J lost 7, with 10 bases in between. CDR3 amino acids: CASSLGGSFEKLFF. The CDR3 DNA, read in part, is TGTGCCAGCAGCTTAGGGGGCAGTTTTGAAAAA.

This clone has ten or more counts. Read sequence stops 3 residues before the CDR3 end, and the germline J gene provides the missing end. This chain joins TRBV10-2 and TRBJ2-2, with 12 bases lining up with TRBD2. Looked up from germline, CDR1 is WSHSY and CDR2 is SAAADI. Trimming removed 7 bases from V and 6 bases from J; junction bases left unmatched: 9. The CDR3 runs 16 residues. CDR3 bases read: TGCGCCAGCATTCTAGCGGGAGGGCCGGGGGCCGGGGAG. This sequence encodes CASILAGGPGAGE. The CDR3 in its entirety is CASILAGGPGAGELFF.

In this sample, this clone turned up many times. The CDR3 end is not reached by the read, which stops 3 residues before it; the germline J gene fills it in. V usage is TRBV3-1 (or the pseudogene TRBV3-2) and J usage is TRBJ2-1; unclear D gene. Trimming took 4 bases from V and 1 from J, leaving 11 bases between them. The germline gives CDR1 LGHDT, CDR2 YNNKEL (reference sequence). The CDR3 spans 15 residues. CDR3 protein: CASSPSRRSYNEQFF. Incomplete CDR3 DNA: TGTGCCAGCAGCCCGTCTAGACGTTCCTACAATGAG.